This T cell receptor beta chain was sequenced during a study of response to subunit inactivated influenza vaccine. Each CDR3 protein is one row after TCRdb ran MiXCR on the RT-PCR reads. The repertoire holds hundreds of thousands of distinct CDR3 sequences, with about 11% as singletons. Germline CDR1 SEHNR, CDR2 FQNEAQ (reference sequence). There are 14 residues in the CDR3. V was shortened by 1 base and J by 5 bases, with 11 bases between the two germline ends. This sample also belongs to another study, concerning T cells expressing NK-cell markers. This second study says: For TCR beta, cDNA was produced by 5'RACE template switching with UMIs. Sequencing of TCR beta repertoires drew on sorted CD3+CD56+NKG2C+, CD3+CD56+NKG2C- and CD3+CD56-NKG2C+ T cells. In several experiments, sorting was restricted to alpha-beta TCR T cells by an anti-gamma-delta TCR antibody. In 5 or 6 donors, dominant CD3+CD56+NKG2C+ clonotypes ranked among the top 10 CD8+ clonotypes.

This clonotype was obtained from a man aged 45 to 65 who received an inactivated influenza vaccine. The rearrangement links TRBV7-9 to TRBJ2-5; no clear D. Sequenced here: PBMCs from blood, sampled on the day of vaccination. DNA of the CDR3: TGTGCCAGCAGCTTAGAAACGGCGCGGGAGACCCAGTACTTC. Protein sequence: CASSLETARETQYF.